This T cell receptor beta chain was identified during a study of blood T cell repertoires in COVID-19. The assay was immunoSEQ multiplex PCR, and TCRdb's table has in-frame clones only and misses some. The data hold 150,000 or so clones, with around 84% observed a single time. Trimming cost V 5 bases and J 1 base; bases outside gene matches: 10. Germline CDR1 reads SGHTA; CDR2 reads FQGNSA. CDR3 length equals 17 residues. The receptor's source is a man older than 75 with acute or convalescent COVID-19. The V call is TRBV7-2, the J call TRBJ2-5; 10 bases fit TRBD2. Specimen: peripheral blood. CDR3 loop: CASSPGALAGVQETQYF. CDR3 DNA sequence: TGTGCCAGCAGCCCTGGGGCCCTAGCGGGGGTCCAAGAGACCCAGTACTTC.